One and the same sample provided the 2 T cell receptor beta chains below, sequenced in a study of blood T cell repertoires in COVID-19. Libraries were prepared by immunoSEQ multiplex PCR; TCRdb keeps only in-frame clonotypes and omits some of them. The sample shows approximately 250,000 clones, more than 70% of them seen only once. The material sequenced was PBMCs or T cells enriched from blood (not recorded which). Receptors originate from a woman aged 40 to 50 with acute COVID-19.

This clone turned up a few times. The chain couples TRBV20-1 to TRBJ1-1, with D possibly matching TRBD1 (5 bases). This CDR3 spans 16 amino acids. V was pared by 3 bases and J by 0 bases, with 17 bases between. Germline CDR1 and CDR2: DFQATT and SNEGSKA (reference sequence). This chain's CDR3 is CSASGQGGFLNTEAFF. In nucleotides, the CDR3 is TGCAGTGCTAGTGGTCAGGGAGGGTTCCTGAACACTGAAGCTTTCTTT.

J is TRBJ2-5 and V is TRBV13; D remains ambiguous. Trimming cost V 3 bases and J 5 bases, with 7 bases left between them. The CDR3 has 12 amino acids. Germline CDR1 is PRHDT and CDR2 is FYEKMQ (reference sequence). Here the CDR3 reads CASSLGRETQYF. The CDR3 nucleotides are TGTGCCAGCAGCTTGGGCAGGGAGACCCAGTACTTC.